One sample yielded the 2 T cell receptor beta chains listed below, sequenced in a study of regulatory T cells in long-lasting Graves disease (dated by TCRdb to the early 2020s). The time point tag for this specimen amounts to: newly diagnosed GD, antithyroid drugs for less than 3 months. For both TCR sequencing and RNA sequencing, RNA was extracted from PBMCs using TRIzol. Library creation used multiplex PCR. For sequencing, an Illumina HiSeq 4000 was employed. TCR beta libraries were built with iRepertoire HTBI primers and Arm-PCR amplification of CDR3 regions. Using fastp at Q25 and MiXCR, TCRdb reprocessed the public reads and kept productive beta chains. Entries are consolidated by CDR3 protein sequence, retaining the most common genes and DNA. This sample comprises 300,000 to 450,000 distinct CDR3 sequences, 15% of them detected only once. About a fifth of the sample is held by the ten biggest clonotypes.

Sequencing was performed on peripheral blood mononuclear cells (PBMCs), taken at new diagnosis, from a patient treated with antithyroid drugs. The origin of the receptors is a female donor with Graves disease.

This clonotype was seen ten or more times. The chain links TRBV20-1 to TRBJ2-1, with 8 bases matching TRBD2. This CDR3 has 14 amino acids. V trimming: 6 bases; J trimming: 4 bases; junction bases outside the gene matches: 8. The germline gives CDR1 DFQATT, CDR2 SNEGSKA (reference sequence). DNA for the CDR3: TGCAGTGCGACGGGGGGGCGGGGATACAATGAGCAGTTCTTC. It encodes CSATGGRGYNEQFF.

This clonotype was seen repeatedly, ten times or more. The J gene is TRBJ1-1, the V gene TRBV7-2; tentatively, D is TRBD1 (6 bases). The V end was cut by 5 bases, the J end by 5 bases, with 12 bases between. This CDR3 is built from 13 residues. Germline V gene lookup returns CDR1 SGHTA and CDR2 FQGNSA. The CDR3 sequence: CASSPTGRTEAFF. The CDR3 DNA sequence: TGTGCCAGCAGCCCCACAGGGCGGACTGAAGCTTTCTTT.